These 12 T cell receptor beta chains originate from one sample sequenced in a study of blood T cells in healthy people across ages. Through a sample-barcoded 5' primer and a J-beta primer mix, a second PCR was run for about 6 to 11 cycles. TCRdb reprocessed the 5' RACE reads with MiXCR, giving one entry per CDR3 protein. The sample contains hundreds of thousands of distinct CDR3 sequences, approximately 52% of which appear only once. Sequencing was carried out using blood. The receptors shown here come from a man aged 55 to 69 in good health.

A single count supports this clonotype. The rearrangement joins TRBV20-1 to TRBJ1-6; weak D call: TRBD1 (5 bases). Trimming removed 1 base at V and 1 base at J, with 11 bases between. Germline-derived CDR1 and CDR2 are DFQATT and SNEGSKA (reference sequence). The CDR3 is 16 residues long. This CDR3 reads CSARGDVGSYNSPLHF. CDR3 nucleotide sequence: TGCAGTGCTAGAGGGGACGTAGGGTCCTATAATTCACCCCTCCACTTT.

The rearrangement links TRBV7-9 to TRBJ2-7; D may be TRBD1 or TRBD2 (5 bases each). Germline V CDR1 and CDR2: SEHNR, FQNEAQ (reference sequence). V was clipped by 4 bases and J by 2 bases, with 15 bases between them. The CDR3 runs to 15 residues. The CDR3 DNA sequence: TGTGCCAGCAGCTACTCCGGGACGTCCACCTACGAGCAGTACTTC. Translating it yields CASSYSGTSTYEQYF.

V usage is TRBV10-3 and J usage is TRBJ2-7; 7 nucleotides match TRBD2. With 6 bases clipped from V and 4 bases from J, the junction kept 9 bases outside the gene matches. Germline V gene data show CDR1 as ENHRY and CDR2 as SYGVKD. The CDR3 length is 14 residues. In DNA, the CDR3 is TGTGCCATCAGGAGGGAGGGCTCTAATTACGAGCAGTACTTC. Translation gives CAIRREGSNYEQYF.

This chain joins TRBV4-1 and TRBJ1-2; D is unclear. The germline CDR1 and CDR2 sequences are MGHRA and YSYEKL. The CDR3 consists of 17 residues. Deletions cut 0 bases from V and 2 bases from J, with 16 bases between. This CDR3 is CASSQEGSGVGNYGYTF. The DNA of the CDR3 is TGCGCCAGCAGCCAAGAGGGGTCTGGTGTGGGAAACTATGGCTACACCTTC.

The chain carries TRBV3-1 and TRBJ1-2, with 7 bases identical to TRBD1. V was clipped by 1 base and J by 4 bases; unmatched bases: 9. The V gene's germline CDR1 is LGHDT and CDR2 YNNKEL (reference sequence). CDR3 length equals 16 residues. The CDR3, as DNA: TGTGCCAGCAGCCAAGGACTTTACAGGACAGGCTATGGCTACACCTTC. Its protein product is CASSQGLYRTGYGYTF. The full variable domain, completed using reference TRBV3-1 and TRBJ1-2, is DTAVSQTPKYLVTQMGNDKSIKCEQNLGHDTMYWYKQDSKKFLKIMFSYNNKELIINETVPNRFSPKSPDKAHLNLHINSLELGDSAVYFCASSQGLYRTGYGYTFGSGTRLTVV.

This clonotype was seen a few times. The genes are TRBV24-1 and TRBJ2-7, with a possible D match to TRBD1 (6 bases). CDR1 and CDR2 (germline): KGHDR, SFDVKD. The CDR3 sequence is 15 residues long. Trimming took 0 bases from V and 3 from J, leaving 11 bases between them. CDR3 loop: CATSDLQGGRYEQYF. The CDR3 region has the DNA TGTGCCACCAGTGATTTGCAAGGGGGTCGCTACGAGCAGTACTTC.

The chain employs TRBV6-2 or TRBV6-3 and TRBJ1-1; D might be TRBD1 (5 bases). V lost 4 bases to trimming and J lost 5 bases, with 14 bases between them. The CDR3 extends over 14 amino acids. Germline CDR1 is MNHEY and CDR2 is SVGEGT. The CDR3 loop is CASSSSWGKTEAFF. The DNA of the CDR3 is TGTGCCAGCAGTTCCTCCTGGGGGAAAACTGAAGCTTTCTTT.

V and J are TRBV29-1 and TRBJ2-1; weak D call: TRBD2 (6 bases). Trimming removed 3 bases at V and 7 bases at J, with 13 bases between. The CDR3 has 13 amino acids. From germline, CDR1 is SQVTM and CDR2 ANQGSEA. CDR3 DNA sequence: TGCAGCGTTGATGGTGGGAGGATAAATGAGCAGTTCTTC. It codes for CSVDGGRINEQFF.

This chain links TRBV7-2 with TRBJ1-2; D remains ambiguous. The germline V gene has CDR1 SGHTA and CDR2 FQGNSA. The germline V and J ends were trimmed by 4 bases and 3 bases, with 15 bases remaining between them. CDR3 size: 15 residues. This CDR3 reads CASSSPERLDYGYTF. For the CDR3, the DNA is TGTGCCAGCAGCTCACCAGAACGCCTAGACTATGGCTACACCTTC.

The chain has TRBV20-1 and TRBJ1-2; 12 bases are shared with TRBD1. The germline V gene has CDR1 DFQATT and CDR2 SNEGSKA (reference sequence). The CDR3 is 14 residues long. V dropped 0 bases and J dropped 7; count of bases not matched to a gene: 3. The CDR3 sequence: CSARDTGQGAGYTF. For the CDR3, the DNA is TGCAGTGCTAGAGATACGGGACAGGGGGCTGGCTACACCTTC.

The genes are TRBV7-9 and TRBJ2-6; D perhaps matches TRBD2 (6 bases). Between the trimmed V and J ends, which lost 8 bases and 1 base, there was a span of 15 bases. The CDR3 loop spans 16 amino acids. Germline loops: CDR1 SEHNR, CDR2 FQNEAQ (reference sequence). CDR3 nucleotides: TGTGCCAGCGGGCGCACAGGAGGGTCTGGGGCCAACGTCCTGACTTTC. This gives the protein CASGRTGGSGANVLTF.

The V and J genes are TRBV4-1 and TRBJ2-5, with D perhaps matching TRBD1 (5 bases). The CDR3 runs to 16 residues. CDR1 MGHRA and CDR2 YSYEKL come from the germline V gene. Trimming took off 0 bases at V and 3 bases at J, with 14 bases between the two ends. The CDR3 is CASSQDGVGREETQYF. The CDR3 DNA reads TGCGCCAGCAGCCAAGATGGGGTAGGCAGGGAAGAGACCCAGTACTTC.